Listed here are 27 T cell receptor beta chains from one sample, sequenced in a study of T cells in Graves' hyperthyroidism and ophthalmopathy. TCR beta CDR3 regions were amplified from RNA. HTBI primers were the set used in a first-round RT-PCR of the TCR CDR3. From the multiplex PCR reads, TCRdb called clonotypes with MiXCR, one entry per CDR3 protein. This sample has roughly 400,000 distinct CDR3 sequences; approximately 15% occur once, and the top ten carry 25% to 30%. The sequencing input was blood. These TCRs come from a woman younger than 30 with Graves' hyperthyroidism that later progressed to Graves' ophthalmopathy.

This clonotype was seen repeatedly, ten times or more. The J gene is TRBJ2-5, the V gene TRBV20-1; the D gene is possibly TRBD2 (6 bases). This CDR3 has 14 amino acids. Trimming removed 3 bases from V and 4 bases from J, with 15 bases in between. Germline assignment: CDR1 DFQATT and CDR2 SNEGSKA (reference sequence). CDR3 residues: CSARLAPSLETQYF. CDR3 DNA sequence: TGCAGTGCTAGGCTAGCGCCAAGCCTAGAGACCCAGTACTTC.

This clonotype was counted between two and nine times. The chain carries TRBV7-8 and TRBJ2-1, with 10 bases matching TRBD1. The germline CDR1 and CDR2 sequences are SGHVS and FQNEAQ. The CDR3 runs 21 residues. The ends lost 5 bases at V and 5 bases at J; junction bases unmatched: 24. The chain's CDR3 is CASSATTGTGVRVPRNNEQFF. The CDR3 coding sequence is TGTGCCAGCAGCGCCACTACCGGGACAGGGGTTCGTGTCCCAAGGAACAATGAGCAGTTCTTC.

CDR3 sequence (DNA): TGTGCCAGCAGCCCTTCCCAGACTAGCGGTATGATCCCCCTGTTCTTC. Translation: CASSPSQTSGMIPLFF. The V gene is TRBV5-4, the J gene TRBJ2-1; 9 nucleotides align to TRBD2. CDR1 is SGHNT, CDR2 YYREEE, per germline (reference sequence). CDR3 length: 16 residues. V gave up 4 bases and J gave up 15 bases; unmatched junction bases: 20.

The V call is TRBV7-9, the J call TRBJ1-5; D ambiguous. The CDR3 has 15 residues. The V gene lost 4 bases and the J gene lost 5 bases, with 15 bases spanning the gap. In germline, CDR1 is SEHNR, CDR2 FQNEAQ (reference sequence). The CDR3 bases are TGTGCCAGCAGCTCCGGACTGGATAGGGATCAGCCCCAGCATTTT. Translated: CASSSGLDRDQPQHF.

The chain uses TRBV15 and TRBJ1-6; no clear D. Trimming took off 4 bases at V and 12 bases at J, with 10 bases between the two ends. The CDR3 has 12 residues. CDR1 is LNHNV, CDR2 YYDKDF, per germline (reference sequence). The CDR3 loop is CATSTTGRPLHF. The CDR3 region has the DNA TGTGCCACCAGCACCACCGGGCGACCCCTCCACTTT.

This clonotype has a count of ten or more. The V and J genes are TRBV20-1 and TRBJ2-1, with D tentatively TRBD2 (7 bases). Germline loops: CDR1 DFQATT, CDR2 SNEGSKA (reference sequence). Trimming removed 0 bases at V and 9 bases at J, with 15 bases between. This CDR3 is built from 14 residues. The CDR3 loop reads CSARDLRGAAEQFF. The CDR3 region has the DNA TGCAGTGCTAGAGATCTCCGGGGGGCCGCTGAGCAGTTCTTC.

This clonotype came up many times. The gene calls are TRBV7-2 and TRBJ2-1; D unresolved. Trimming removed 2 bases at V and 0 bases at J, with 14 bases between. Germline V gene data show CDR1 as SGHTA and CDR2 as FQGNSA. This CDR3 region has 17 residues. CDR3 protein: CASSLLVGLSSYNEQFF. The CDR3 nucleotides are TGTGCCAGCAGCTTACTTGTGGGCCTGAGCTCCTACAATGAGCAGTTCTTC.

This clonotype showed up just once. The rearrangement joins TRBV20-1 to TRBJ2-5, with TRBD1 identical over 11 bases. Germline lookup yields CDR1 DFQATT and CDR2 SNEGSKA (reference sequence). CDR3 length: 18 residues. V dropped 1 base and J dropped 4; count of bases not matched to a gene: 14. CDR3 region: CSARAKTTGTGGGETQYF. In DNA, the CDR3 is TGCAGTGCTAGAGCCAAGACCACCGGGACAGGGGGAGGAGAGACCCAGTACTTC.

This clonotype has ten or more counts. The rearrangement joins TRBV11-2 to TRBJ2-1, with D possibly being TRBD2 (6 bases). The CDR3 sequence is 15 residues long. The germline CDR1 and CDR2 sequences are SGHAT and FQNNGV. V lost 5 bases to trimming and J lost 4 bases, with 15 bases between them. This CDR3 is CASSLPGTLYNEQFF. The CDR3 bases are TGTGCCAGCAGCCTCCCCGGGACTTTATACAATGAGCAGTTCTTC.

A few counts support this clonotype. The J gene is TRBJ1-1, the V gene TRBV19; weak D call: TRBD1 (6 bases). Trimming took 3 bases from V and 3 from J, leaving 11 bases between them. This CDR3 is 14 amino acids long. Per germline, CDR1 LNHDA and CDR2 SQIVND (reference sequence). CDR3 DNA: TGTGCCAGTAGTATGGCAGGGGAGCACACTGAAGCTTTCTTT. This translates into CASSMAGEHTEAFF.

At least ten counts were recorded for this clonotype. V is TRBV7-9 and J is TRBJ1-1, with no clear D. The germline V gene encodes CDR1 SEHNR and CDR2 FQNEAQ (reference sequence). Trimming left V 2 bases short and J 4 bases short, with 5 bases between. The CDR3 length is 12 residues. This CDR3 reads CASSLHGTEAFF. The CDR3 coding sequence is TGTGCCAGCAGCTTACATGGCACTGAAGCTTTCTTT.

The CDR3 protein is CASSVGLAGGQFF. Written as DNA, the CDR3 is TGTGCCAGCAGCGTAGGACTAGCTGGTGGGCAGTTCTTC. The chain links TRBV9 to TRBJ2-1, with TRBD2 matching 7 bases. Trimming at V came to 0 bases and at J to 12 bases, leaving 6 bases not matched to a gene. Looked up from germline, CDR1 is SGDLS and CDR2 is YYNGEE. The CDR3 runs 13 residues.

On this clonotype: The junction and the germline gene differ at one end; a read error may be behind it. CDR3 sequence (DNA): TGTGCCAGCAGCTTAGTTAAGAGCTCCTACAATGGGCAGTTCTTC. Translating gives CASSLVKSSYNGQFF. The rearrangement uses TRBV7-8 and TRBJ2-1; no firm D call. CDR3 size: 15 residues. Germline V gene lookup returns CDR1 SGHVS and CDR2 FQNEAQ.

Many counts were recorded for this clonotype. The chain uses TRBV3-1 and TRBJ2-7, with 7 bases lining up with TRBD2. The V and J ends lost 4 bases and 4 bases, in that order; junction bases with no gene match: 13. This CDR3 contains 16 residues. The germline V gene has CDR1 LGHDT and CDR2 YNNKEL (reference sequence). The CDR3 DNA is TGTGCCAGCAGCCCTCATACAAGAGCGGGACTATACGAGCAGTACTTC. Protein: CASSPHTRAGLYEQYF.

This clonotype was observed at least ten times. The J gene is TRBJ2-7, the V gene TRBV4-3; 11 nucleotides match TRBD2. Germline V gene data show CDR1 as LGHNA and CDR2 as YSLEER. With 3 bases clipped from V and 4 bases from J, the junction kept 2 bases outside the gene matches. This CDR3 has 14 amino acids. The CDR3 region is CASSHGTSGYEQYF. In DNA form, the CDR3 reads TGCGCCAGCAGCCACGGGACTAGCGGATACGAGCAGTACTTC.

The sample holds many counts of this clonotype. The chain uses TRBV11-3 and TRBJ2-1, with D unclear. Germline V gene sequence: CDR1 SGHNT, CDR2 YENEEA. Trimming stripped 3 bases from V and 7 bases from J, with 13 bases between. The CDR3 is made up of 14 amino acids. The CDR3 is CASSFNSFGNEQFF. CDR3 in DNA: TGTGCCAGCAGCTTTAACTCCTTTGGGAATGAGCAGTTCTTC.

This clonotype was counted ten times or more. The V and J genes are TRBV15 and TRBJ1-5; D is uncertain. The V end was cut by 7 bases, the J end by 7 bases, with 14 bases between. CDR1 and CDR2 from the germline V gene are LNHNV and YYDKDF (reference sequence). The CDR3 spans 13 residues. The CDR3 region has the DNA TGTGCCACCACCAATGACTGGGAACAGCCCCAGCATTTT. It encodes CATTNDWEQPQHF.

The table lists this clonotype with many counts. This chain joins TRBV11-2 and TRBJ2-7; tentative D call: TRBD1 (6 bases). Germline CDR1 SGHAT, CDR2 FQNNGV. CDR3 length: 16 amino acids. With 6 bases removed from V and 2 bases from J, the gap between germline ends came to 20 bases. CDR3 nucleotides: TGTGCCAGCAGACCTAGAGGGGGTTACCCAACCTACGAGCAGTACTTC. This gives the protein CASRPRGGYPTYEQYF.

The table lists this clonotype with many counts. The gene calls are TRBV7-2 and TRBJ2-3; 8 positions agree with TRBD1. The CDR3 has 14 residues. CDR1 and CDR2 from the germline V gene are SGHTA and FQGNSA. V was clipped by 6 bases and J by 1 base; unmatched bases: 3. CDR3 protein: CASRRQGRTDTQYF. The CDR3 coding sequence is TGTGCCAGCAGACGACAGGGGCGCACAGATACGCAGTATTTT.

The chain carries TRBV19 and TRBJ1-5; D not resolved. Between the trimmed V and J ends, which lost 7 bases and 2 bases, there was a span of 15 bases. Germline loops: CDR1 LNHDA, CDR2 SQIVND (reference sequence). CDR3 length equals 15 residues. DNA for the CDR3: TGTGCCAGTACCCCCCCGGGCACCGGCAATCAGCCCCAGCATTTT. Translated, it gives CASTPPGTGNQPQHF.

The chain couples TRBV19 to TRBJ1-5; no clear D. The V end lost 1 base, the J end lost 1 base, and 5 bases lay between the germline ends. The germline gives CDR1 LNHDA, CDR2 SQIVND (reference sequence). The length of the CDR3 is 14 residues. This chain's CDR3 is CASSIGRSNQPQHF. The CDR3, as DNA: TGTGCCAGTAGTATAGGTCGGAGCAATCAGCCCCAGCATTTT.

J is TRBJ2-1 and V is TRBV5-1, with 10 positions matching TRBD2. V shed 9 bases and J 3 bases; nucleotides not matched to a gene: 6. The CDR3 extends over 14 amino acids. The germline gives CDR1 SGHRS, CDR2 YFSETQ. Written as DNA, the CDR3 is TGCGCCACCACATTAGCGGGAGGCTACAATGAGCAGTTCTTC. Its protein is CATTLAGGYNEQFF.

CDR3: CASSFHRDGQGAWANVLTF. In nucleotides, the CDR3 is TGTGCCAGCAGTTTCCACCGTGATGGACAGGGGGCTTGGGCCAACGTCCTGACTTTC. This sequence joins TRBV27 and TRBJ2-6; 11 nucleotides line up with TRBD1. The CDR3 covers 19 residues. CDR1 MNHEY and CDR2 SMNVEV come from the germline V gene (reference sequence). V was pared by 3 bases and J by 5 bases, with 12 bases of the junction left unmatched.

This sequence joins TRBV20-1 and TRBJ2-1, with 7 bases matching TRBD2. The V and J ends lost 1 base and 7 bases, in that order; junction bases with no gene match: 16. The CDR3 loop spans 17 amino acids. CDR1 and CDR2 (germline): DFQATT, SNEGSKA (reference sequence). As DNA, the CDR3 is TGCAGTGCTAGAGTCGGGCAGGGAAGGGTGCGGGAGAATGAGCAGTTCTTC. Its translation: CSARVGQGRVRENEQFF.

This clonotype was counted at least ten times. The chain carries TRBV27 and TRBJ1-5; no firm D call. The CDR3 totals 18 residues. V lost 4 bases, J lost 6 bases, and 25 bases lay in between. Germline-derived CDR1 and CDR2 are MNHEY and SMNVEV (reference sequence). CDR3 region: CASSSYYPRPGAGQPQHF. For the CDR3, the DNA is TGTGCCAGCAGTTCGTATTATCCCCGACCCGGTGCGGGTCAGCCCCAGCATTTT.

This clonotype was seen only a few times. The CDR3 loop is CASSQDYSLRYEQYF. CDR3 nucleotide sequence: TGCGCCAGCAGCCAAGATTACTCTTTGCGCTACGAGCAGTACTTC. The rearrangement joins TRBV4-3 to TRBJ2-7; no clear D. V was cut by 0 bases and J by 3 bases, with 12 bases left in between. The germline CDR1 and CDR2 sequences are LGHNA and YSLEER. The CDR3 sequence is 15 residues long.

This rearrangement joins TRBV7-2 to TRBJ2-5, with 7 bases aligning to TRBD1. The CDR3 has 14 residues. Germline V gene sequence: CDR1 SGHTA, CDR2 FQGNSA. The V and J ends lost 4 bases and 5 bases, in that order; junction bases with no gene match: 7. The CDR3: CASSYEGGRETQYF. The CDR3 DNA reads as TGTGCCAGCAGCTACGAAGGGGGCAGGGAGACCCAGTACTTC.